The next 28 T cell receptor beta chains were all read from a single sample in a study of T cell repertoires in cytomegalovirus infection. TCRdb processed the reads anew with MiXCR; each CDR3 protein has one entry. This sample yields hundreds of thousands of distinct CDR3 sequences, of which 9.6% are seen a single time; around 2.5% belongs to the top ten. The sequenced sample was PBMCs. The source is a human donor in good health (CMV status not recorded). Some clones in this sample may be carry-over from other donors' samples.

This clonotype was seen many times. This rearrangement joins TRBV7-9 to TRBJ2-5, with D maybe TRBD1 (5 bases). Germline loops: CDR1 SEHNR, CDR2 FQNEAQ (reference sequence). V was shortened by 5 bases and J by 2 bases, with 6 bases between the two germline ends. The CDR3 sequence is 12 residues long. CDR3 sequence (DNA): TGTGCCAGCAGCACAGGACAAGAGACCCAGTACTTC. Translating gives CASSTGQETQYF.

This clonotype has ten or more counts. V and J are TRBV2 and TRBJ1-2; no reliable D call. The CDR3 sequence is 13 residues long. The V gene's germline CDR1 is SNHLY and CDR2 FYNNEI. Trimming pared 5 bases from V and 7 bases from J, leaving 14 bases between. The CDR3 DNA reads as TGTGCCAGCAGTAGAACATGGAGTGTTGGCTACACCTTC. Protein: CASSRTWSVGYTF.

This clonotype has a count of ten or more. The chain couples TRBV5-1 to TRBJ2-3; 7 bases are shared with TRBD2. Germline lookup yields CDR1 SGHRS and CDR2 YFSETQ. CDR3 length: 14 residues. After removal of 3 bases from V and 4 bases from J, the junction contained 5 bases not matched to a gene. The chain's CDR3 is CASSSPTSPDTQYF. CDR3 DNA: TGCGCCAGCAGCTCCCCGACTAGCCCAGATACGCAGTATTTT.

There are a few counts of this clonotype. This chain joins TRBV24-1 and TRBJ2-3; no clear D. The CDR3 spans 18 residues. The V and J ends lost 4 bases and 0 bases respectively, with 19 bases between them. In germline, CDR1 is KGHDR, CDR2 SFDVKD. This CDR3 is CATSDLPGNSPSTDTQYF. In DNA form, the CDR3 reads TGTGCCACCAGTGACCTTCCAGGCAACTCCCCTAGCACAGATACGCAGTATTTT.

This clonotype showed up many times. V gene TRBV7-9 combines with J gene TRBJ2-1, with 7 bases aligning to TRBD1. The CDR3 is 16 residues long. CDR1 and CDR2 from the germline V gene are SEHNR and FQNEAQ (reference sequence). V lost 5 bases, J lost 4 bases, and 11 bases stayed unmatched. CDR3 sequence (DNA): TGTGCCAGCAGCCCGATTACCGGGACAGCGTACAATGAGCAGTTCTTC. It is translated as CASSPITGTAYNEQFF.

This clonotype occurred many times. The chain has TRBV7-8 and TRBJ2-1; 9 bases are a match to TRBD2. The germline V gene encodes CDR1 SGHVS and CDR2 FQNEAQ. The V gene end was trimmed by 8 bases and the J gene end by 0 bases; junction bases not matched to a gene: 17. CDR3 length: 19 residues. CDR3 nucleotide sequence: TGTGCCAGCCGCTCGGGTCGAGCGGGGGGCAAAAGCTCCTACAATGAGCAGTTCTTC. Translation: CASRSGRAGGKSSYNEQFF.

This clonotype was seen repeatedly, ten times or more. This chain uses TRBV2 with TRBJ2-1; 11 positions agree with TRBD2. Trimming cost V 4 bases and J 10 bases; bases outside gene matches: 9. This CDR3 contains 15 residues. Germline assignment: CDR1 SNHLY and CDR2 FYNNEI. The CDR3 DNA is TGTGCCAGCAGTGTTAATAGCGGGGGGGCCGAAGAGCAGTTCTTC. It specifies CASSVNSGGAEEQFF.

The CDR3 here is CASSVGSPTSYEQYV. The CDR3 DNA sequence: TGTGCCAGCAGCGTGGGTTCACCGACCTCCTACGAGCAGTACGTC. The chain combines TRBV7-9 with TRBJ2-7; D gene unclear. The CDR3 is 15 amino acids. Germline lookup yields CDR1 SEHNR and CDR2 FQNEAQ (reference sequence). Trimming left V 5 bases short and J 0 bases short, with 14 bases between.

This clonotype turned up a few times. The chain has TRBV14 and TRBJ2-7, with 9 bases aligning to TRBD1. The CDR3 covers 20 residues. Germline CDR1 SGHDN, CDR2 FVKESK. V lost 3 bases to trimming and J lost 0 bases; unmatched junction nucleotides: 18. CDR3 bases: TGTGCCAGCAGCCAGAGAATACCGGGACAGGGTACGGAAAGCTCCTACGAGCAGTACTTC. It encodes CASSQRIPGQGTESSYEQYF.

This clonotype was seen repeatedly, ten times or more. The chain recombines TRBV7-2 with TRBJ1-6, with a possible D match to TRBD1 (5 bases). V shed 4 bases and J shed 10 bases, with 11 bases lying between them. The CDR3 has 13 amino acids. Germline CDR1 reads SGHTA; CDR2 reads FQGNSA. The CDR3 DNA reads as TGTGCCAGCAGCTGGGGACTTCCGTCACCCCTCCACTTT. Its protein is CASSWGLPSPLHF.

This clonotype is termed medium-sized (0.01 to 0.1%). V usage is TRBV7-2 and J usage is TRBJ2-5; perhaps D is TRBD1 or TRBD2 (5 bases each). Trimming stripped 1 base from V and 4 bases from J, with 13 bases between. The length of the CDR3 is 15 residues. The V gene's germline CDR1 is SGHTA and CDR2 FQGNSA. The CDR3 coding sequence is TGTGCCAGCAGCTTAGATGGGGTGGGACGAGAGACCCAGTACTTC. Translating gives CASSLDGVGRETQYF.

In its sample, this clonotype was seen a few times. The V call is TRBV6-2 or TRBV6-3, the J call TRBJ2-5, with D perhaps matching TRBD2 (6 bases). Trimming took 4 bases from V and 6 from J, leaving 18 bases between them. The CDR3 is 15 residues long. The V gene's germline CDR1 is MNHEY and CDR2 SVGEGT. CDR3: CASSFSRDGGQTQYF. The CDR3 DNA reads TGTGCCAGCAGTTTTTCCCGGGACGGAGGGCAGACCCAGTACTTC.

In its sample, this clonotype was seen many times. The chain is built from TRBV29-1 and TRBJ1-2; possible D gene TRBD1, 5 bases. CDR1 and CDR2 from the germline V gene are SQVTM and ANQGSEA. This CDR3 contains 11 residues. Trimming took 4 bases from V and 6 from J, leaving 9 bases between them. In nucleotides, the CDR3 is TGCAGCGTTGTGGGGCGTAATGGCTACACCTTC. Its protein is CSVVGRNGYTF.

The sample holds many counts of this clonotype. The chain couples TRBV28 to TRBJ2-3; TRBD1 might be the D (6 bases). Trimming stripped 6 bases from V and 4 bases from J, with 8 bases between. CDR3 length: 12 amino acids. The V gene's germline CDR1 is MDHEN and CDR2 SYDVKM. The CDR3 nucleotides are TGTGCCAGCAGGGACAGATCAGATACGCAGTATTTT. This encodes CASRDRSDTQYF.

This clonotype was detected ten times or more. V gene TRBV28 combines with J gene TRBJ1-1, with 7 bases aligning to TRBD1. V shed 6 bases and J 4 bases; nucleotides not matched to a gene: 11. Germline values: CDR1 MDHEN, CDR2 SYDVKM. The CDR3 length is 15 residues. CDR3 bases: TGTGCCAGCAGCCCAAGGGGGCAGGGGCCCACTGAAGCTTTCTTT. Amino acid sequence: CASSPRGQGPTEAFF.

V and J are TRBV29-1 and TRBJ1-6, with a tentative D call TRBD1 (6 bases). Trimming stripped 6 bases from V and 7 bases from J, with 13 bases between. Per germline, CDR1 SQVTM and CDR2 ANQGSEA. This CDR3 spans 13 amino acids. CDR3 nucleotides: TGCAGCGTGCAGGACAGCTTCAATTCACCCCTCCACTTT. It yields the protein CSVQDSFNSPLHF.

This clonotype was detected ten times or more. CDR3 loop: CSARDPNRPNTEAFF. In nucleotides, the CDR3 is TGCAGTGCTAGAGATCCGAACAGGCCGAACACTGAAGCTTTCTTT. The chain is built from TRBV20-1 and TRBJ1-1, with D perhaps TRBD1 (5 bases). The V gene lost 0 bases and the J gene lost 1 base, with 12 bases spanning the gap. Looked up from germline, CDR1 is DFQATT and CDR2 is SNEGSKA (reference sequence). The CDR3 runs 15 residues.

V usage is TRBV20-1 and J usage is TRBJ1-6, with TRBD1 matching over 8 bases. J gave up 10 bases and V 7 bases, and 6 bases lay outside the gene matches. From germline, CDR1 is DFQATT and CDR2 SNEGSKA (reference sequence). The CDR3 contains 12 residues. The CDR3 here is CSGRQGPSPLHF. The CDR3 DNA reads TGCAGTGGGCGACAGGGGCCATCACCCCTCCACTTT.

This clonotype was seen many times. V usage is TRBV5-4 and J usage is TRBJ2-5; TRBD2 aligns across 8 bases. There are 14 residues in the CDR3. V lost 4 bases, J lost 4 bases, and 6 bases stayed unmatched. CDR1 and CDR2 from the germline V gene are SGHNT and YYREEE (reference sequence). The CDR3 sequence is CASSARTSTETQYF. The CDR3 DNA reads as TGTGCCAGCAGCGCTAGGACTAGCACAGAGACCCAGTACTTC.

This clonotype was counted ten times or more. The chain joins TRBV7-2 to TRBJ2-1; 9 bases match TRBD1. V was clipped by 0 bases and J by 1 base; unmatched bases: 1. This CDR3 has 16 residues. CDR1 is SGHTA, CDR2 FQGNSA, per germline. The CDR3 DNA follows: TGTGCCAGCAGCTTAGCGGGGACAGGGTCCTACAATGAGCAGTTCTTC. This gives the protein CASSLAGTGSYNEQFF.

This clonotype appeared many times. V is TRBV7-9 and J is TRBJ2-4; D possibly corresponds to TRBD1 (6 bases). CDR1 is SEHNR, CDR2 FQNEAQ, per germline (reference sequence). This CDR3 contains 14 residues. Deletions cut 1 base from V and 8 bases from J, with 12 bases between. CDR3 amino acids: CASSLDQGRHIQYF. The CDR3 DNA reads as TGTGCCAGCAGCTTAGACCAGGGGCGGCACATTCAGTACTTC.

This clonotype was counted between two and nine times. V usage is TRBV6-6 and J usage is TRBJ1-1; the D is unclear. The germline V and J ends were trimmed by 2 bases and 7 bases, with 14 bases remaining between them. This CDR3 is 14 amino acids long. Germline V gene data show CDR1 as MNHNY and CDR2 as SVGAGI (reference sequence). CDR3 sequence reads: CASSYRGESLEAFF. In DNA, the CDR3 is TGTGCCAGCAGTTACCGCGGGGAATCCCTTGAAGCTTTCTTT.

This clonotype was observed a few times. The chain uses TRBV20-1 and TRBJ1-2; no definite D call. Germline assignment: CDR1 DFQATT and CDR2 SNEGSKA (reference sequence). The CDR3 runs 13 residues. The V and J ends lost 1 base and 4 bases respectively, with 10 bases between them. The CDR3 DNA sequence: TGCAGTGCTAGAGTCAGGACTACCTATGGCTACACCTTC. Translated, it gives CSARVRTTYGYTF.

This clonotype was detected a few times. J is TRBJ2-1 and V is TRBV20-1; TRBD1 is a possible D gene (6 bases). There are 14 residues in the CDR3. V dropped 1 base and J dropped 10 bases, with 17 bases sitting between them. Per the germline V gene, CDR1 is DFQATT and CDR2 is SNEGSKA (reference sequence). The CDR3 here is CSARVGRARGEQFF. CDR3 nucleotides: TGCAGTGCTAGAGTCGGCAGAGCAAGGGGGGAGCAGTTCTTC.

This clonotype has just a few counts. The chain joins TRBV7-8 to TRBJ1-1; tentative D call: TRBD1 (6 bases). V dropped 4 bases and J dropped 2 bases, with 14 bases sitting between them. Germline loops: CDR1 SGHVS, CDR2 FQNEAQ. This CDR3 is built from 15 residues. The CDR3 DNA reads TGTGCCAGCAGCTGGGGGGGCCTAATTAACACTGAAGCTTTCTTT. As protein: CASSWGGLINTEAFF.

This clonotype was recorded many times. V gene TRBV9 combines with J gene TRBJ1-2; the D gene is possibly TRBD1 (5 bases). Trimming left V 10 bases short and J 7 bases short, with 11 bases between. The CDR3 totals 10 residues. Per the germline V gene, CDR1 is SGDLS and CDR2 is YYNGEE. CDR3 in amino acids: CACPRVGYTF. CDR3 in DNA: TGTGCCTGCCCCAGGGTTGGCTACACCTTC.

The chain couples TRBV3-1 to TRBJ1-1, with D unclear. The germline CDR1 and CDR2 sequences are LGHDT and YNNKEL (reference sequence). The CDR3 is made up of 16 amino acids. Trimming pared 1 base from V and 4 bases from J, leaving 16 bases between. The CDR3 DNA follows: TGTGCCAGCAGCCAAGTCGTCGGACCCTTAGGCACTGAAGCTTTCTTT. It translates to CASSQVVGPLGTEAFF. Full variable domain (remainder filled in from reference TRBV3-1 and TRBJ1-1): DTAVSQTPKYLVTQMGNDKSIKCEQNLGHDTMYWYKQDSKKFLKIMFSYNNKELIINETVPNRFSPKSPDKAHLNLHINSLELGDSAVYFCASSQVVGPLGTEAFFGQGTRLTVV.

The chain employs TRBV6-2 or TRBV6-3 and TRBJ1-1; D is ambiguous. V was shortened by 2 bases and J by 0 bases, with 13 bases between the two germline ends. CDR3 length equals 16 residues. Germline assignment: CDR1 MNHEY and CDR2 SVGEGT. Written as DNA, the CDR3 is TGTGCCAGCAGTTACGGGTTGGGATCCTTGAACACTGAAGCTTTCTTT. This sequence encodes CASSYGLGSLNTEAFF.